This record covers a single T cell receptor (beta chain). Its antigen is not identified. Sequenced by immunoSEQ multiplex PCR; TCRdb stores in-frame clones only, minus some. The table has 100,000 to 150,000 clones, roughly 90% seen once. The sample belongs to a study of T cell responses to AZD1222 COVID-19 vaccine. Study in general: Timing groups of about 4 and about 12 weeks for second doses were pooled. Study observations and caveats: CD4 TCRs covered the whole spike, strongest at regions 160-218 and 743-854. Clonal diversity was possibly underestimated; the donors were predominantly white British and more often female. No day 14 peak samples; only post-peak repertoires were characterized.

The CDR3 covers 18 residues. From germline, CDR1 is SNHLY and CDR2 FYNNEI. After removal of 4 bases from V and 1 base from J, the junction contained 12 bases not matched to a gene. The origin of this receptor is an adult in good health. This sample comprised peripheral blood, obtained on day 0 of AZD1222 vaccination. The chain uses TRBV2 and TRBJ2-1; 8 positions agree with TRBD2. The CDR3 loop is CASSVSLAEPSSYNEQFF. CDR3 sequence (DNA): TGTGCCAGCAGTGTTTCACTAGCGGAGCCCTCATCCTACAATGAGCAGTTCTTC.